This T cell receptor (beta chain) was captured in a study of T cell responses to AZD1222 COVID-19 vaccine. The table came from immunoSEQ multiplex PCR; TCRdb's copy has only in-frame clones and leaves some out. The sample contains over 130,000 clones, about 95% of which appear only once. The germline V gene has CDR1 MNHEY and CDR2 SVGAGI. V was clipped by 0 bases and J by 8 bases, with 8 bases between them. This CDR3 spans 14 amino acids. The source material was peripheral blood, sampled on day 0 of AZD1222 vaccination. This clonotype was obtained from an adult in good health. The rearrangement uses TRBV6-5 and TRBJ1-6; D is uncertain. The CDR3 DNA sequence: TGTGCCAGCAGTTACTCGGGGAAGTATTCACCCCTCCACTTT. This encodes CASSYSGKYSPLHF.